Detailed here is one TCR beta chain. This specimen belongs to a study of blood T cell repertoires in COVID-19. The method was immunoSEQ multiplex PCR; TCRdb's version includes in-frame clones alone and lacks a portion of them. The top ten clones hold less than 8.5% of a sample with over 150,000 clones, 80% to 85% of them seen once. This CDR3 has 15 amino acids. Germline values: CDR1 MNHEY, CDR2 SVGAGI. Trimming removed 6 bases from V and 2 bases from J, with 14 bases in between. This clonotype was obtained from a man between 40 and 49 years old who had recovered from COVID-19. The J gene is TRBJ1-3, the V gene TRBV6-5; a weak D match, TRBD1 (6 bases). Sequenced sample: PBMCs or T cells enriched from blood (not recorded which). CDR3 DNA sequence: TGTGCCAGCAGACCCGGACAGACCCCTGGAAACACCATATATTTT. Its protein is CASRPGQTPGNTIYF.